This TCR beta chain was identified during a study of T cells in Graves' hyperthyroidism and ophthalmopathy. Study-level background: Peripheral blood was obtained at initial diagnosis, preceding any treatment.

The CDR3 spans 16 residues. Germline V gene sequence: CDR1 MDHEN, CDR2 SYDVKM. Deletions cut 7 bases from V and 0 bases from J, with 16 bases between. This clonotype came up many times. The antigen is not known. General study results and limits: Expanded thyroid clonotypes (above 0.001) were mostly also found in blood.

Patients showing uncontrolled infection, other autoimmune disease, pregnancy or lactation were ineligible. Source material for PBMCs was 9 to 10 ml fresh peripheral blood. RNA transcripts yielded amplified TCR beta CDR3 regions. TCR CDR3 underwent first-round RT-PCR with the HTBI primer set. TCRdb itself ran the multiplex PCR reads through MiXCR, one entry per CDR3 protein. The table records under 450,000 distinct CDR3 sequences, about 15% of them present only once. The rearrangement joins TRBV28 to TRBJ1-3; D is ambiguous. The source of this sequence is a young woman with Graves' hyperthyroidism. Sequences were obtained from blood. The CDR3 DNA reads TGTGCCAGCACCAAAGATCGGGAACACTCTGGAAACACCATATATTTT. As protein: CASTKDREHSGNTIYF. Looking up the rest from reference TRBV28 and TRBJ1-3 gives the full variable domain: DVKVTQSSRYLVKRTGEKVFLECVQDMDHENMFWYRQDPGLGLRLIYFSYDVKMKEKGDIPEGYSVSREKKERFSLILESASTNQTSMYLCASTKDREHSGNTIYFGEGSWLTVV.